The 19 T cell receptor beta chains given below trace back to one sample, sequenced in a study of blood T cells in healthy people across ages. Together with a sample-barcoded 5' primer, a J-beta primer mix was included in a second PCR lasting roughly 6 to 12 cycles. TCRdb independently ran MiXCR on the 5' RACE reads; one entry per CDR3 protein. The repertoire holds about 810,000 distinct CDR3 sequences, with around 36% as singletons. The sequenced sample was blood. The receptors stem from a man younger than 35 in good health.

The gene calls are TRBV4-1 and TRBJ2-5, with a weak D call TRBD1 (6 bases). V was clipped by 4 bases and J by 5 bases, with 14 bases between them. From germline, CDR1 is MGHRA and CDR2 YSYEKL. CDR3 length: 14 residues. This chain's CDR3 is CASSLPQGTETQYF. The DNA of the CDR3 is TGCGCCAGCAGCCTCCCACAGGGTACGGAGACCCAGTACTTC.

The chain links TRBV24-1 to TRBJ2-3, with D perhaps TRBD1 or TRBD2 (5 bases each). The CDR3 is 18 amino acids. Deletions cut 3 bases from V and 4 bases from J, with 22 bases between. Germline V gene data show CDR1 as KGHDR and CDR2 as SFDVKD. The CDR3 nucleotides are TGTGCCACCAGTGATGCGGTTTCGACTACCTGGGGCCCAGATACGCAGTATTTT. Translation gives CATSDAVSTTWGPDTQYF.

This clonotype has a handful of counts. The chain carries TRBV12-3 or TRBV12-4 and TRBJ1-1; possibly TRBD1 for D (6 bases). V dropped 3 bases and J dropped 2 bases, with 13 bases sitting between them. The CDR3 is 15 amino acids. The CDR3 is CASSFHGGANTEAFF. The CDR3 nucleotides read TGTGCCAGCAGTTTTCACGGGGGGGCCAACACTGAAGCTTTCTTT.

This chain connects TRBV6-1 to TRBJ2-6; TRBD1 aligns across 7 bases. This CDR3 spans 15 amino acids. CDR1 MNHNS and CDR2 SASEGT come from the germline V gene. Unmatched junction bases numbered 8, after V lost 8 bases and J lost 4 bases. The CDR3 loop reads CASGKGASGANVLTF. Here the CDR3 DNA reads TGTGCCAGCGGCAAGGGGGCGTCCGGGGCCAACGTCCTGACTTTC.

The chain uses TRBV12-3 or TRBV12-4 and TRBJ1-1, with D uncertain. This CDR3 region has 16 residues. V dropped 1 base and J dropped 5 bases, with 17 bases sitting between them. The CDR3 protein is CASSLGAASRKTEAFF. Here the CDR3 DNA reads TGTGCCAGCAGTTTAGGGGCGGCCTCCCGGAAGACTGAAGCTTTCTTT.

This clonotype occurred a few times. V and J are TRBV5-1 and TRBJ2-1, with D tentatively TRBD2 (5 bases). This CDR3 contains 17 residues. V dropped 4 bases and J dropped 0 bases, with 17 bases sitting between them. CDR1 SGHRS and CDR2 YFSETQ come from the germline V gene. Here the CDR3 DNA reads TGCGCCAGCAGCCAGAACCCGCGGACTTCCTCCTACAATGAGCAGTTCTTC. Its translation: CASSQNPRTSSYNEQFF.

This sequence joins TRBV20-1 and TRBJ1-1; possible D gene TRBD1, 6 bases. CDR3 size: 13 residues. V lost 6 bases and J lost 5, with 16 bases in between. CDR1 is DFQATT, CDR2 SNEGSKA, per germline (reference sequence). CDR3 nucleotides: TGCAGTGCGAGGGACACGGCGAGGACTGAAGCTTTCTTT. Residues: CSARDTARTEAFF.

This clonotype was recorded once. This chain joins TRBV29-1 and TRBJ2-1; possible D gene TRBD1, 5 bases. CDR3 length equals 12 residues. Germline V gene lookup returns CDR1 SQVTM and CDR2 ANQGSEA. V was shortened by 4 bases and J by 10 bases, with 14 bases between the two germline ends. CDR3 sequence (DNA): TGCAGCGTTGGAGACAGCTCCTACGAGCAGTTCTTC. Protein product: CSVGDSSYEQFF.

CDR3 sequence: CASSSRQVDGANVLTF. CDR3 nucleotides: TGTGCCAGCAGCTCCCGACAGGTGGATGGGGCCAACGTCCTGACTTTC. The V gene is TRBV7-3, the J gene TRBJ2-6; TRBD1 might be the D (6 bases). V was shortened by 4 bases and J by 3 bases, with 13 bases between the two germline ends. Per germline, CDR1 SGHTA and CDR2 FQGTGA. The CDR3 spans 16 residues.

This clonotype has a single count. This may be a read error, as it is one base from a much larger clone. The chain is built from TRBV5-1 and TRBJ2-1; TRBD1 matches 10 bases. V trimming: 0 bases; J trimming: 10 bases; junction bases outside the gene matches: 16. The CDR3 length is 18 residues. Germline V lookup: CDR1 SGHRS, CDR2 YFSETQ. DNA for the CDR3: TGCGCCAGCAGCTTGGCTACCGGGACAGGGGAGTCTTCCTACGAGCAGTTCTTC. Translating it yields CASSLATGTGESSYEQFF.

V gene TRBV20-1 combines with J gene TRBJ2-7, with TRBD1 identical over 7 bases. Unmatched junction bases numbered 5, after V lost 0 bases and J lost 0 bases. The CDR3 consists of 15 residues. Germline lookup yields CDR1 DFQATT and CDR2 SNEGSKA (reference sequence). This chain's CDR3 is CSARETGTVSYEQYF. The CDR3 region has the DNA TGCAGTGCTAGAGAAACCGGGACAGTCTCCTACGAGCAGTACTTC.

This chain uses TRBV5-1 with TRBJ2-3, with 10 bases that match TRBD2. The CDR3 covers 17 residues. Germline loops: CDR1 SGHRS, CDR2 YFSETQ. V shed 7 bases and J 6 bases; nucleotides not matched to a gene: 17. The CDR3 nucleotides are TGCGCCAGCGAGGGAGGTAGCGGGGGGCTCCTAAAGGATACGCAGTATTTT. Amino acid sequence: CASEGGSGGLLKDTQYF.

This clonotype was recorded many times. The J gene is TRBJ1-1, the V gene TRBV6-2 or TRBV6-3, with D possibly TRBD1 on 5 matching bases. The CDR3 sequence is 15 residues long. Germline V CDR1 and CDR2: MNHEY, SVGEGT. Trimming left V 2 bases short and J 4 bases short, with 14 bases between. The CDR3 bases are TGTGCCAGCAGTTACAGGGGCCGGGGTGGCACTGAAGCTTTCTTT. Encoded protein: CASSYRGRGGTEAFF.

This sequence joins TRBV14 and TRBJ2-4; D is unclear. Trimming pared 0 bases from V and 1 base from J, leaving 10 bases between. Germline V lookup: CDR1 SGHDN, CDR2 FVKESK. This CDR3 has 16 amino acids. CDR3 in amino acids: CASSQDRSAAKNIQYF. The CDR3 nucleotides are TGTGCCAGCAGCCAAGATCGGTCCGCTGCCAAAAACATTCAGTACTTC.

This clonotype appeared once. A much more abundant neighbour one base away suggests this may be a read error. The gene calls are TRBV20-1 and TRBJ2-5; no firm D call. CDR3 size: 13 residues. Germline CDR1 reads DFQATT; CDR2 reads SNEGSKA (reference sequence). Trimming took off 6 bases at V and 3 bases at J, with 14 bases between the two ends. CDR3 protein: CSARLRLKETQYF. In DNA form, the CDR3 reads TGCAGTGCAAGGTTGAGGCTGAAAGAGACCCAGTACTTC.

The sample holds many counts of this clonotype. The chain links TRBV29-1 to TRBJ2-7; no clear D gene. Trimming removed 0 bases at V and 7 bases at J, with 13 bases between. CDR1 is SQVTM, CDR2 ANQGSEA, per germline. The CDR3 sequence is 13 residues long. The chain's CDR3 is CSVEDQGLEEQYF. For the CDR3, the DNA is TGCAGCGTTGAAGATCAAGGGCTTGAGGAGCAGTACTTC.

Note on this clonotype: A read error is possible here, since a much larger clone lies one base away. In nucleotides, the CDR3 is TGCAGCGTTGAAGCGGACAGGGCAGGCCATGGCTACACCTTC. Its translation: CSVEADRAGHGYTF. The V and J genes are TRBV29-1 and TRBJ1-2; 8 bases match TRBD1. Germline V gene data show CDR1 as SQVTM and CDR2 as ANQGSEA. The junction had 7 bases not matched to a gene; V was cut back by 1 base and J by 6 bases. This CDR3 region has 14 residues.

The chain combines TRBV5-6 with TRBJ2-1; 7 nucleotides agree with TRBD2. This CDR3 region has 16 residues. V lost 4 bases and J lost 1; bases outside the gene matches: 8. CDR1 and CDR2 from the germline V gene are SGHDT and YYEEEE. In nucleotides, the CDR3 is TGTGCCAGCAGCCCAATGACGGGACTATCCTACAATGAGCAGTTCTTC. It encodes CASSPMTGLSYNEQFF.

This CDR3 is CASSLQPPLTGLEQYF. CDR3 nucleotides: TGTGCCAGCAGCCTCCAGCCCCCCTTGACAGGGCTCGAGCAGTACTTC. The rearrangement links TRBV7-2 to TRBJ2-7; 7 nucleotides match TRBD1. Germline CDR1 and CDR2: SGHTA and FQGNSA. The CDR3 loop spans 16 amino acids. Trimming at V came to 5 bases and at J to 6 bases, leaving 16 bases not matched to a gene. The variable domain in full, with the rest retrieved from reference TRBV7-2 and TRBJ2-7, is GAGVSQSPSNKVTEKGKDVELRCDPISGHTALYWYRQSLGQGLEFLIYFQGNSAPDKSGLPSDRFSAERTGGSVSTLTIQRTQQEDSAVYLCASSLQPPLTGLEQYFGPGTRLTVT.